The table lists the clone carrying this TCR beta chain with many counts. Its antigen is undetermined. The TCR beta CDR3 regions underwent amplification using RNA transcripts as the source. The HTBI primer set was used in a first-round RT-PCR of the TCR CDR3. TCRdb itself ran the multiplex PCR reads through MiXCR, one entry per CDR3 protein. Among about 380,000 distinct CDR3 sequences listed, more than 14% were seen once. This sample stems from a study of T cells in Graves' hyperthyroidism and ophthalmopathy. Study-wide points: Peripheral blood also featured most of the thyroid clonotypes expanded above 0.001.

J gave up 4 bases and V 4 bases, and 8 bases lay outside the gene matches. The germline V gene encodes CDR1 LNHDA and CDR2 SQIVND (reference sequence). The CDR3 loop spans 15 amino acids. The sequence came from a woman in her twenties or thirties with Graves' ophthalmopathy. The rearrangement uses TRBV19 and TRBJ1-2; 8 nucleotides match TRBD1. The specimen sequenced was blood. This CDR3 is CASSTGQARAYGYTF. The CDR3 DNA reads TGTGCCAGTAGTACGGGACAGGCAAGGGCCTATGGCTACACCTTC.